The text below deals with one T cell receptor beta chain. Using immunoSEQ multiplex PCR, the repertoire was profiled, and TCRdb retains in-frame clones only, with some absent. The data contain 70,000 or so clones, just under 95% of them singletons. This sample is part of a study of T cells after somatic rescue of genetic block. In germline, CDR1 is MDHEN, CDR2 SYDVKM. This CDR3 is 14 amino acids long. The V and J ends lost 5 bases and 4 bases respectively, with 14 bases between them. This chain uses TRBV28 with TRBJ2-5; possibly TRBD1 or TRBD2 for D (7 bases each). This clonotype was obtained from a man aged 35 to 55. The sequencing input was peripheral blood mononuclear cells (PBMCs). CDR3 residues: CASSSTGEGETQYF. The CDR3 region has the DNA TGTGCCAGCAGTAGTACAGGGGAGGGAGAGACCCAGTACTTC.